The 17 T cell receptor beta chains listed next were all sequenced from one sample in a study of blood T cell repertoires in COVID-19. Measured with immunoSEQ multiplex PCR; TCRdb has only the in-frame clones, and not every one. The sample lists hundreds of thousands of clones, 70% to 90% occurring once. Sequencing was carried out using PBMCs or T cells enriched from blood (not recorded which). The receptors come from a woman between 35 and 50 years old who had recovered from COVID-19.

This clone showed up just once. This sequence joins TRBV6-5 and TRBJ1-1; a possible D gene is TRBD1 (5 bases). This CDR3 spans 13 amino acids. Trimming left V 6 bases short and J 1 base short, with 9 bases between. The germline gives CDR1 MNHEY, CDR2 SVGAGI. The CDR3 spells CASRLGGNTEAFF. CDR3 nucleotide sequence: TGTGCCAGCAGGCTCGGGGGGAACACTGAAGCTTTCTTT.

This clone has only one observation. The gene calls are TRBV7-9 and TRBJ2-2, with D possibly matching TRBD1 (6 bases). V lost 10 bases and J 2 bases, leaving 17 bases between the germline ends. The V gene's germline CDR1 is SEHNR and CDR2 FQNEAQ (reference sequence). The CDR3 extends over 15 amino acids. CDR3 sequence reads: CANEQGNLNTGELFF. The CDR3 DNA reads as TGTGCCAACGAACAGGGTAATCTAAACACCGGGGAGCTGTTTTTT. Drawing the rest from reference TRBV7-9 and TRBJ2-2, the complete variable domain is DTGVSQNPRHKITKRGQNVTFRCDPISEHNRLYWYRQTLGQGPEFLTYFQNEAQLEKSRLLSDRFSAERPKGSFSTLEIQRTEQGDSAMYLCANEQGNLNTGELFFGEGSRLTVL.

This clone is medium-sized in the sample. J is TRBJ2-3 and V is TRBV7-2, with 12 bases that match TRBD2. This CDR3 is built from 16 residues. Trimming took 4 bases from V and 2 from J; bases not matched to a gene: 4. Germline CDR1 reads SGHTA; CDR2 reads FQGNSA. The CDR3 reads CASSSLAGGITDTQYF. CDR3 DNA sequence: TGTGCCAGCAGCTCCCTAGCGGGAGGGATCACAGATACGCAGTATTTT.

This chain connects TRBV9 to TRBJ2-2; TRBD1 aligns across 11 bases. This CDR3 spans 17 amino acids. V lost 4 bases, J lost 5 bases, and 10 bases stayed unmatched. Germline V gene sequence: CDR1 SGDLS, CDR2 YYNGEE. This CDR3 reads CASSPGEDRGRTGELFF. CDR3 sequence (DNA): TGTGCCAGCAGCCCGGGGGAGGACAGGGGGCGTACCGGGGAGCTGTTTTTT.

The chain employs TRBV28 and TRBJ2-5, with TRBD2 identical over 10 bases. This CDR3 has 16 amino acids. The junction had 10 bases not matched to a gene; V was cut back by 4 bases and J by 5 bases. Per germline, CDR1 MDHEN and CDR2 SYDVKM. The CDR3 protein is CASSSAAGGPWETQYF. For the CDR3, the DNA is TGTGCCAGCAGTTCGGCAGCGGGGGGGCCGTGGGAGACCCAGTACTTC.

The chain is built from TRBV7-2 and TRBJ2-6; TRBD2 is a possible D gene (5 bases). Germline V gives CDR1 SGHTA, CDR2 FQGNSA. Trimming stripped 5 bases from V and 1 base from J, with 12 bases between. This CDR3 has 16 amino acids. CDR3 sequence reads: CASSRSLASGANVLTF. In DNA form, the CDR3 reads TGTGCCAGCAGCCGCTCGTTAGCGTCTGGGGCCAACGTCCTGACTTTC.

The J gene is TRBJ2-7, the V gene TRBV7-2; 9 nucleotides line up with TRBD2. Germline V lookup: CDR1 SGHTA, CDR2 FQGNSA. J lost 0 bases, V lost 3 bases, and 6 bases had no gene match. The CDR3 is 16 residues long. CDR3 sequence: CASSFGGRDRSYEQYF. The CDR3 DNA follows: TGTGCCAGCAGCTTCGGCGGGAGGGACCGCTCCTACGAGCAGTACTTC.

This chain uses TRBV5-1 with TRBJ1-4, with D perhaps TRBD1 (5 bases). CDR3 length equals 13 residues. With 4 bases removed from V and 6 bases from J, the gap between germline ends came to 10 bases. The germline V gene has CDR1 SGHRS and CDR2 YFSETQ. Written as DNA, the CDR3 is TGCGCCAGCAGCGCAGGGTTGGATGAAAAACTGTTTTTT. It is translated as CASSAGLDEKLFF. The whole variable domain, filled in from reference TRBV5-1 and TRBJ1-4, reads KAGVTQTPRYLIKTRGQQVTLSCSPISGHRSVSWYQQTPGQGLQFLFEYFSETQRNKGNFPGRFSGRQFSNSRSEMNVSTLELGDSALYLCASSAGLDEKLFFGSGTQLSVL.

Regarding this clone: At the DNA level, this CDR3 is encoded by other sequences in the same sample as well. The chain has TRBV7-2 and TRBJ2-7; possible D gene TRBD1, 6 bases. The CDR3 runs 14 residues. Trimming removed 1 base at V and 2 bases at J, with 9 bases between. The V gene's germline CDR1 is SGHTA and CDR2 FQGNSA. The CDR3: CASSLGRGTYEQYF. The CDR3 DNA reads TGTGCCAGCAGCTTAGGTAGGGGGACCTACGAGCAGTACTTC.

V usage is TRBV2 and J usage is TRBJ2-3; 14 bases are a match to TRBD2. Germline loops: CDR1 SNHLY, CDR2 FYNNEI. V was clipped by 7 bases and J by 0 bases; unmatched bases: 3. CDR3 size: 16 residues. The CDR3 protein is CASKWTSGRSTDTQYF. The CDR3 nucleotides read TGTGCCAGCAAGTGGACTAGCGGGAGGAGCACAGATACGCAGTATTTT.

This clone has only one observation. The CDR3, as DNA: TGTGCCAGCAGCGTAGCAGCAGGGCGGATTAAGGACACCATATATTTT. It codes for CASSVAAGRIKDTIYF. V gene TRBV9 combines with J gene TRBJ1-3; TRBD1 is a possible D gene (5 bases). This CDR3 spans 16 amino acids. The germline gives CDR1 SGDLS, CDR2 YYNGEE. V was pared by 0 bases and J by 8 bases, with 18 bases between.

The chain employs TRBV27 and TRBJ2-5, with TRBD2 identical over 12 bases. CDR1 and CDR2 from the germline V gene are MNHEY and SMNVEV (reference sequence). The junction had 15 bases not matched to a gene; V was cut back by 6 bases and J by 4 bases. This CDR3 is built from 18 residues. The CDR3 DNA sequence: TGTGCCAGCAGAAGGCCGGGACTAGCGGGCTCAGACGGAGAGACCCAGTACTTC. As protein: CASRRPGLAGSDGETQYF.

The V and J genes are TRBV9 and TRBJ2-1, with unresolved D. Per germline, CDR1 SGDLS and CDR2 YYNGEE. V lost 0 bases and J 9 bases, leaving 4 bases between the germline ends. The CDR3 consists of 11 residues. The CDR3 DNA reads TGTGCCAGCAGCGTAGGGGCTGAGCAGTTCTTC. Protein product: CASSVGAEQFF.

In DNA form, the CDR3 reads TGTGCCACCCGACAGGGCCCCCATCAGCCCCAGAGGCCCCAGCATTTT. This sequence encodes CATRQGPHQPQRPQHF. The V call is TRBV24-1, the J call TRBJ1-5; 7 bases line up with TRBD1. The germline V gene encodes CDR1 KGHDR and CDR2 SFDVKD. The V and J ends lost 9 bases and 9 bases, in that order; junction bases with no gene match: 19. CDR3 size: 16 residues.

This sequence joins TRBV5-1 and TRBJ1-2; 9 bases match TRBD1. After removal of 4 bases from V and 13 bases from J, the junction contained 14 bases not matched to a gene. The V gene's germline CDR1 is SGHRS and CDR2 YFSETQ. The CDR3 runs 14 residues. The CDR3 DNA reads TGCGCCAGCAGCGCCCGACAGGGGGACGTGTCCTCCACCTTC. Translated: CASSARQGDVSSTF.

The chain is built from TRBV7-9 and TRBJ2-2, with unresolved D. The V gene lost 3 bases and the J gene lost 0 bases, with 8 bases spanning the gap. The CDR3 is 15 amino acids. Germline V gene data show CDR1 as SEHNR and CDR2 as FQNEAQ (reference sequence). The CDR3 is CASSLRIPNTGELFF. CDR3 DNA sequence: TGTGCCAGCAGCTTGCGGATCCCGAACACCGGGGAGCTGTTTTTT.

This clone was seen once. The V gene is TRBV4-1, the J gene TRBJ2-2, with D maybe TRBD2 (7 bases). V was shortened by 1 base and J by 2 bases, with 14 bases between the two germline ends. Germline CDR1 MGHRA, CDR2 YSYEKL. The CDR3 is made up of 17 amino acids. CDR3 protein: CASSQVLGGLNTGELFF. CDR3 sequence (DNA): TGCGCCAGCAGCCAAGTCCTCGGGGGGCTCAACACCGGGGAGCTGTTTTTT.